Shown below are 32 T cell receptor beta chains from a single sample sequenced in a study of metastatic and nonmetastatic thyroid tumors. Using MiXCR, TCRdb re-called clones from the PCR reads. Here the sample spans thousands of clones, about 29% being singletons. Thyroid surgery took place with no prior treatment in any patient. Material: tumor tissue. The source of these receptors is a male donor with papillary thyroid cancer or a benign thyroid nodule (not recorded which). Some clones in this sample may be carry-over from other donors' samples.

This chain joins TRBV6-2 or TRBV6-3 and TRBJ2-7; possibly TRBD1 for D (5 bases). V was cut by 10 bases and J by 2 bases, with 15 bases left in between. CDR1 is MNHEY and CDR2 is SVGEGT in the germline V gene. The CDR3 runs 13 residues. The CDR3 region is CATRRAGTYEQYF. The CDR3 region has the DNA TGTGCCACCCGACGGGCAGGGACCTACGAGCAGTACTTC.

This chain joins TRBV6-1 and TRBJ1-1; TRBD1 is a possible D gene (5 bases). V was clipped by 4 bases and J by 6 bases, with 12 bases between them. CDR1 is MNHNS, CDR2 SASEGT, per germline. This CDR3 spans 13 amino acids. As DNA, the CDR3 is TGTGCCAGCAGTGTTCCACCGGGGGCTGAAGCTTTCTTT. This encodes CASSVPPGAEAFF.

The J gene is TRBJ1-2, the V gene TRBV6-1; D call uncertain. CDR1 and CDR2 (germline): MNHNS, SASEGT. There are 12 residues in the CDR3. Trimming pared 3 bases from V and 4 bases from J, leaving 6 bases between. This chain's CDR3 is CASSESTYGYTF. CDR3 nucleotide sequence: TGTGCCAGCAGTGAGTCCACCTATGGCTACACCTTC.

The J gene is TRBJ1-2, the V gene TRBV30; D gene unclear. The germline gives CDR1 GTSNPN, CDR2 SVGIG (reference sequence). V shed 2 bases and J shed 7 bases, with 14 bases lying between them. This CDR3 has 13 amino acids. The CDR3 reads CAWSQFGGGGYTF. Written as DNA, the CDR3 is TGTGCCTGGAGTCAGTTTGGCGGCGGTGGCTACACCTTC. The full variable domain, in which reference TRBV30 and TRBJ1-2 provide the parts outside the CDR3, is SQTIHQWPATLVQPVGSPLSLECTVEGTSNPNLYWYRQAAGRGLQLLFYSVGIGQISSEVPQNLSASRPQDRQFILSSKKLLLSDSGFYLCAWSQFGGGGYTFGSGTRLTVV.

V usage is TRBV24-1 and J usage is TRBJ2-7; D unclear. In germline, CDR1 is KGHDR, CDR2 SFDVKD. The length of the CDR3 is 15 residues. V was cut by 4 bases and J by 5 bases, with 17 bases left in between. The CDR3: CATSDPRSVGHEQYF. Written as DNA, the CDR3 is TGTGCCACCAGTGACCCCAGGAGCGTTGGCCACGAGCAGTACTTC.

The chain carries TRBV20-1 and TRBJ2-3; 8 bases fit TRBD1. The CDR3 is 14 residues long. Germline V lookup: CDR1 DFQATT, CDR2 SNEGSKA (reference sequence). J lost 0 bases, V lost 5 bases, and 4 bases had no gene match. This chain's CDR3 is CSAYRGASTDTQYF. The CDR3 DNA is TGCAGTGCTTACAGGGGGGCTAGCACAGATACGCAGTATTTT.

The gene calls are TRBV25-1 and TRBJ2-3, with no clear D. Trimming stripped 3 bases from V and 10 bases from J, with 14 bases between. The CDR3 runs to 13 residues. Germline loops: CDR1 MGHDK, CDR2 SYGVNS. CDR3 coding DNA: TGTGCCAGCAGTGATACGTACTCTGAGGCGCAGTATTTT. It is translated as CASSDTYSEAQYF.

V is TRBV27 and J is TRBJ1-5, with D possibly matching TRBD1 (5 bases). The CDR3 consists of 14 residues. The germline V gene encodes CDR1 MNHEY and CDR2 SMNVEV (reference sequence). V was clipped by 2 bases and J by 5 bases, with 10 bases between them. The CDR3 reads CASSLRGSDQPQHF. The CDR3 DNA follows: TGTGCCAGCAGTTTAAGGGGCAGCGATCAGCCCCAGCATTTT.

The genes are TRBV30 and TRBJ1-2, with D possibly TRBD1 on 6 matching bases. The CDR3 covers 12 residues. CDR1 and CDR2 (germline): GTSNPN, SVGIG (reference sequence). V was trimmed by 0 bases and J by 7 bases, leaving 9 bases between them. In nucleotides, the CDR3 is TGTGCCTGGAGTGTCAGGACAGCTGGCTACACCTTC. Encoded protein: CAWSVRTAGYTF.

This chain joins TRBV12-3 or TRBV12-4 and TRBJ2-3; 8 bases align to TRBD2. J was trimmed by 7 bases and V by 5 bases; bases with no gene match: 11. This CDR3 region has 15 residues. CDR3 DNA sequence: TGTGCCAGCAGTGAACCGGGACTAGTGGGGTATACGCAGTATTTT. This translates into CASSEPGLVGYTQYF.

This rearrangement joins TRBV6-1 to TRBJ1-2, with D possibly being TRBD1 (5 bases). The CDR3 is 15 residues long. Trimming left V 5 bases short and J 5 bases short, with 18 bases between. Per the germline V gene, CDR1 is MNHNS and CDR2 is SASEGT. Written as DNA, the CDR3 is TGTGCCAGCAGTCCGCTTCAGGGAGGGCTATATGGCTACACCTTC. Amino acid sequence: CASSPLQGGLYGYTF.

This clone was found many times. The V gene is TRBV20-1, the J gene TRBJ1-4; D gene uncertain. The CDR3 is 15 residues long. Trimming cost V 1 base and J 1 base, with 10 bases left between them. CDR1 DFQATT and CDR2 SNEGSKA come from the germline V gene (reference sequence). CDR3 protein: CSARGEVRTNEKLFF. Written as DNA, the CDR3 is TGCAGTGCTAGAGGCGAGGTGCGAACTAATGAAAAACTGTTTTTT.

This clone was picked up many times. The chain recombines TRBV5-5 with TRBJ1-1; no firm D call. The CDR3 spans 12 residues. The germline gives CDR1 SGHKS, CDR2 YYEKEE (reference sequence). With 1 base removed from V and 5 bases from J, the gap between germline ends came to 6 bases. The DNA of the CDR3 is TGTGCCAGCAGCTTGTCGCAGACTGAAGCTTTCTTT. This codes for CASSLSQTEAFF.

The chain couples TRBV2 to TRBJ1-2; 7 bases line up with TRBD1. From germline, CDR1 is SNHLY and CDR2 FYNNEI. This CDR3 has 14 amino acids. V was clipped by 3 bases and J by 0 bases; unmatched bases: 1. CDR3 in DNA: TGTGCCAGCAGTGACAGGGGGGCTAACTATGGCTACACCTTC. It is translated as CASSDRGANYGYTF.

This clone occurred once. A junction boundary mismatches the germline segment, possibly from a read error. J is TRBJ2-5 and V is TRBV3-1; TRBD2 agrees at 15 bases. This CDR3 comprises 13 residues. Germline values: CDR1 LGHDT, CDR2 YNNKEL (reference sequence). Here the CDR3 DNA reads TGTGCCAGCAGTCAAGGGACTAGCGGGGGGTCCTACTTC. This translates into CASSQGTSGGSYF.

The chain links TRBV6-1 to TRBJ1-2, with no clear D. This CDR3 has 14 amino acids. Per the germline V gene, CDR1 is MNHNS and CDR2 is SASEGT. Trimming stripped 0 bases from V and 5 bases from J, with 10 bases between. The CDR3, as DNA: TGTGCCAGCAGTGAAGCAGGCGGCCCATATGGCTACACCTTC. Translation: CASSEAGGPYGYTF.

The chain joins TRBV30 to TRBJ2-7; possibly TRBD2 for D (5 bases). The germline V gene encodes CDR1 GTSNPN and CDR2 SVGIG (reference sequence). CDR3 length: 11 residues. The V and J ends lost 2 bases and 5 bases respectively, with 7 bases between them. This CDR3 is CAWSRENEQYF. For the CDR3, the DNA is TGTGCCTGGAGTAGGGAGAACGAGCAGTACTTC. The full variable domain, in which reference TRBV30 and TRBJ2-7 provide the parts outside the CDR3, is SQTIHQWPATLVQPVGSPLSLECTVEGTSNPNLYWYRQAAGRGLQLLFYSVGIGQISSEVPQNLSASRPQDRQFILSSKKLLLSDSGFYLCAWSRENEQYFGPGTRLTVT.

Only a few counts were recorded for this clone. The rearrangement uses TRBV27 and TRBJ1-5; D unresolved. Germline values: CDR1 MNHEY, CDR2 SMNVEV (reference sequence). The CDR3 has 16 amino acids. Trimming cost V 3 bases and J 4 bases, with 16 bases left between them. This CDR3 is CASSLGENERNQPQHF. For the CDR3, the DNA is TGTGCCAGCAGTTTGGGAGAGAACGAGAGAAATCAGCCCCAGCATTTT.

This clone is termed medium-sized. This chain uses TRBV20-1 with TRBJ2-3, with 8 bases matching TRBD1. This CDR3 is 14 amino acids long. Germline V lookup: CDR1 DFQATT, CDR2 SNEGSKA (reference sequence). V was clipped by 5 bases and J by 5 bases; unmatched bases: 9. The CDR3, as DNA: TGCAGTGCTCGCAGGACAGGGTCAGTAGATACGCAGTATTTT. This codes for CSARRTGSVDTQYF.

This clone is deemed medium-sized. At the DNA level, this CDR3 is encoded by other sequences in the same sample as well. The chain uses TRBV11-2 and TRBJ1-4, with 9 bases lining up with TRBD1. Trimming removed 1 base from V and 4 bases from J; junction bases left unmatched: 1. The CDR3 loop spans 15 amino acids. The germline V gene has CDR1 SGHAT and CDR2 FQNNGV. The CDR3 loop reads CASSLGDRDNEKLFF. The CDR3 DNA reads as TGTGCCAGCAGCTTAGGGGACAGGGATAATGAAAAACTGTTTTTT.

This clone came up a few times. The rearrangement joins TRBV12-3 or TRBV12-4 to TRBJ2-7; D gene unclear. The CDR3 totals 13 residues. The ends were cut back, 3 bases at V and 2 bases at J, with 8 bases in the middle. The CDR3: CASSFALTYEQYF. Written as DNA, the CDR3 is TGTGCCAGCAGTTTCGCTTTAACCTACGAGCAGTACTTC.

This clone was seen a few times. At one of its ends the junction is not consistent with the germline gene, which may arise from a read error. The CDR3 nucleotides are TGTGCCAGCAGCGAGGACAGGGGCTCCTATAATTCAACCCTCCACTTT. It encodes CASSEDRGSYNSTLHF. This chain connects TRBV6-1 to TRBJ1-6, with 9 bases aligning to TRBD1. Germline V CDR1 and CDR2: MNHNS, SASEGT. The CDR3 sequence is 16 residues long.

The chain employs TRBV10-3 and TRBJ2-1; D perhaps matches TRBD2 (5 bases). This CDR3 region has 14 residues. Germline V gene lookup returns CDR1 ENHRY and CDR2 SYGVKD. V lost 0 bases to trimming and J lost 12 bases, with 15 bases between them. In DNA, the CDR3 is TGTGCCATCAGTGAGTCAATGACTAATCGGCGGCAGTTCTTC. This gives the protein CAISESMTNRRQFF.

This clone was counted ten times or more. The chain combines TRBV28 with TRBJ2-7; 7 positions agree with TRBD2. The CDR3 runs 14 residues. Trimming took 6 bases from V and 2 from J; bases not matched to a gene: 7. CDR1 and CDR2 (germline): MDHEN, SYDVKM. The chain's CDR3 is CASRRGTGPYEQYF. As DNA, the CDR3 is TGTGCCAGCAGGCGGGGGACGGGCCCCTACGAGCAGTACTTC.

This clone was observed a few times. The genes are TRBV28 and TRBJ2-1; tentatively, D is TRBD1 (5 bases). The V end was cut by 5 bases, the J end by 2 bases, with 10 bases between. CDR1 and CDR2 from the germline V gene are MDHEN and SYDVKM. There are 14 residues in the CDR3. This CDR3 reads CASSTFRAYNEQFF. The CDR3 DNA sequence: TGTGCCAGCAGTACTTTCAGGGCCTACAATGAGCAGTTCTTC.

This clone is classed as medium-sized. CDR3 sequence reads: CASSTNLAGGHEQYF. The CDR3 DNA reads TGCGCCAGCAGCACAAATTTAGCGGGAGGGCACGAGCAGTACTTC. The J gene is TRBJ2-7, the V gene TRBV5-1; 11 bases line up with TRBD2. Germline CDR1 and CDR2: SGHRS and YFSETQ. V was clipped by 4 bases and J by 5 bases; unmatched bases: 8. This CDR3 region has 15 residues.

V usage is TRBV28 and J usage is TRBJ2-1, with TRBD2 matching over 12 bases. The CDR3 runs 15 residues. CDR1 is MDHEN and CDR2 is SYDVKM in the germline V gene. Unmatched junction bases numbered 4, after V lost 6 bases and J lost 4 bases. The CDR3 loop reads CASRPGLAGYNEQFF. CDR3 in DNA: TGTGCCAGCAGGCCGGGACTAGCGGGTTACAATGAGCAGTTCTTC.

The genes are TRBV7-8 and TRBJ1-2; D gene unclear. Trimming pared 5 bases from V and 6 bases from J, leaving 19 bases between. The CDR3 is made up of 15 amino acids. The V gene's germline CDR1 is SGHVS and CDR2 FQNEAQ. The CDR3 nucleotides are TGTGCCAGCAGCCCCGCAAAAGAAGGGTCCCATGGCTACACCTTC. Its translation is CASSPAKEGSHGYTF.

This clone was seen a few times. The chain links TRBV20-1 to TRBJ2-3; 9 bases agree with TRBD2. The CDR3 extends over 15 amino acids. V gave up 6 bases and J gave up 2 bases; unmatched junction bases: 9. The germline gives CDR1 DFQATT, CDR2 SNEGSKA (reference sequence). CDR3 sequence: CSAPSASGDTDTQYF. The CDR3 region has the DNA TGCAGTGCCCCTTCGGCTAGCGGGGACACAGATACGCAGTATTTT.

Turning to this clone: A read error may account for a junction end that differs from germline. The V call is TRBV7-3, the J call TRBJ2-1; 10 nucleotides align to TRBD2. CDR3 length: 15 amino acids. Germline V gene lookup returns CDR1 SGHTA and CDR2 FQGTGA. CDR3 sequence: CASSITSGEYNEQFF. The CDR3 nucleotides are TGTGCCAGCAGCATAACTAGCGGGGAATACAATGAGCAGTTCTTC.

The chain recombines TRBV11-3 with TRBJ1-5, with D possibly matching TRBD1 (6 bases). CDR3 length: 16 amino acids. Germline V gives CDR1 SGHNT, CDR2 YENEEA. Deletions cut 5 bases from V and 6 bases from J, with 20 bases between. This chain's CDR3 is CASSHLRGKVGQPQHF. The CDR3 bases are TGTGCCAGCAGCCACCTCAGGGGAAAGGTAGGTCAGCCCCAGCATTTT.

CDR3 coding DNA: TGTGCCAGCAGCTTAGCCTTGGGCGGTGTCGGGGAGCTGTTTTTT. Translating it yields CASSLALGGVGELFF. V and J are TRBV7-8 and TRBJ2-2; the D is unclear. V lost 0 bases and J 7 bases, leaving 12 bases between the germline ends. From germline, CDR1 is SGHVS and CDR2 FQNEAQ. The CDR3 is 15 amino acids.